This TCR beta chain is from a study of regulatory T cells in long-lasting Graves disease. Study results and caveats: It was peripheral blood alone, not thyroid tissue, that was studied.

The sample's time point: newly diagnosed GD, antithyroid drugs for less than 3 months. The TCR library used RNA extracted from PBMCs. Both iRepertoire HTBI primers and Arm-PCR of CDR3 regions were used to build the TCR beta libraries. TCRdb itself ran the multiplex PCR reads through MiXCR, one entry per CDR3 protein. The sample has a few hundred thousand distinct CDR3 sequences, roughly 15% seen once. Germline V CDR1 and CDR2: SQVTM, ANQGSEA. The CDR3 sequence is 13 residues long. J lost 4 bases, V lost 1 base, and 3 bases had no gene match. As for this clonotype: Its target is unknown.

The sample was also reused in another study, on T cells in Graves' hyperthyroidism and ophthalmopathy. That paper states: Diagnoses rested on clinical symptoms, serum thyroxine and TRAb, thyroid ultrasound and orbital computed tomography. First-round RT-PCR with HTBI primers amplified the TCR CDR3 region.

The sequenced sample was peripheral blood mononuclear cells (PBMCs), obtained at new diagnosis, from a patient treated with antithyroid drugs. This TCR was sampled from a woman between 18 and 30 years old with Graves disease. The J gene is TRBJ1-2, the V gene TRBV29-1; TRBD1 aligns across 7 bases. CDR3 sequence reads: CSVEGQGTYGYTF. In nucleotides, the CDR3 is TGCAGCGTTGAAGGACAGGGAACCTATGGCTACACCTTC.